At least ten counts were recorded for the clone carrying this T cell receptor beta chain. Its antigen is unknown. TCRdb used MiXCR to reprocess the 5' RACE reads, holding one entry per CDR3 protein. Seen here are more than 140,000 distinct CDR3 sequences, roughly 4% observed once, and the top ten hold around 1.4%. This CDR3 has 15 amino acids. Germline V gene lookup returns CDR1 LNHDA and CDR2 SQIVND (reference sequence). V was clipped by 4 bases and J by 0 bases; unmatched bases: 1. This record comes from a study of human T cells and chemical hapten exposure. Study-wide points: No alteration of TCRs above 1 in 1000 frequency was seen with DPC sensitization.

Researchers extracted total RNA from unfractionated whole blood. The chain combines TRBV19 with TRBJ2-1, with 9 positions matching TRBD1. The clonotype was recovered from a female donor in good health. CDR3 region: CASSTTGGSYNEQFF. The DNA of the CDR3 is TGTGCCAGTAGTACGACAGGGGGCTCCTACAATGAGCAGTTCTTC.